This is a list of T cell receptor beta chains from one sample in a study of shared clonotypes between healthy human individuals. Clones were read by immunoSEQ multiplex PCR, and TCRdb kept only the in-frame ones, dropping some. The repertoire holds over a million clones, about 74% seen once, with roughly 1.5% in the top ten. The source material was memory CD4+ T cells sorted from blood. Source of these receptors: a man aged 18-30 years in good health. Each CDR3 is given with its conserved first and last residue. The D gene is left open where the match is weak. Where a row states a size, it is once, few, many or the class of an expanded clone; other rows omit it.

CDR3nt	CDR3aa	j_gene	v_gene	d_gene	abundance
TGTGCCAGCAGCATCGTACGTTACGAGCAGTACTTC	CASSIVRYEQYF	TRBJ2-7	TRBV28	.	.
TGTGCCAGCAGCTCCCTTCGTAGTTGGCCGAACCAAGAGACCCAGTACTTC	CASSSLRSWPNQETQYF	TRBJ2-5	TRBV5-6	.	few
TGCGCCAGCAGCTTAGTAGCGGGAGGTAACAATGAGCAGTTCTTC	CASSLVAGGNNEQFF	TRBJ2-1	TRBV5-1	TRBD2	.
TGTGCCAGCAGCGCGAGACAGGGAAATGGCTACACCTTC	CASSARQGNGYTF	TRBJ1-2	TRBV9	TRBD1	.
TGTGCCATCTCCGCTAATTCAAACACCGGGGAGCTGTTTTTT	CAISANSNTGELFF	TRBJ2-2	TRBV10-3	.	.
TGCGCCAGCAGCCAGGACCGCACCACGTCCTACGAGCAGTACTTC	CASSQDRTTSYEQYF	TRBJ2-7	TRBV4-3	.	.
TGTGCCAGCTCACCAGGGAGGCCCGACAATCAGCCCCAGCATTTT	CASSPGRPDNQPQHF	TRBJ1-5	TRBV18	.	.
TGTGCCAGCAGCTTGGGCCGATCCTACGAGCAGTACTTC	CASSLGRSYEQYF	TRBJ2-7	TRBV5-4	.	.
TGTGCCAGCAGCTACATACCGGGTCAGAAGCAGCCCCAGCATTTT	CASSYIPGQKQPQHF	TRBJ1-5	TRBV7-2	.	once
TGTGCCAGCAGCTGGGGGACAGGGAGGGCCACTGAAGCTTTCTTT	CASSWGTGRATEAFF	TRBJ1-1	TRBV11-2	TRBD1	few
TGTGCCTCCGGGGCGACAGGGGCCCCCCCAGATACGCAGTATTTT	CASGATGAPPDTQYF	TRBJ2-3	TRBV6-1	TRBD1	once
TGTGCCGCCGCCCCCAGCAAAGAGACCCAGTACTTC	CAAAPSKETQYF	TRBJ2-5	TRBV30	.	.
TGCGCCAGCAGCTTGGGTACTAGCGGGAGATTCGGCACAGATACGCAGTATTTT	CASSLGTSGRFGTDTQYF	TRBJ2-3	TRBV5-1	TRBD2	once
TGCAGCGTTGAGGAGGGCCGCTACGAGCAGTACTTC	CSVEEGRYEQYF	TRBJ2-7	TRBV29-1	.	.
TGTGCCAGCAGCTTGGTACAAGAGACCCAGTACTTC	CASSLVQETQYF	TRBJ2-5	TRBV5-5	.	.
TGTGCCAGCAGCAAAGGACTAGCGGGGGGCTACGAGCAGTACTTC	CASSKGLAGGYEQYF	TRBJ2-7	TRBV7-6	TRBD2	.
TGTGCCAGCAGCTTAGTAGGGGGTCAGCCCCAGCATTTT	CASSLVGGQPQHF	TRBJ1-5	TRBV7-8	.	.
TGTGCCAGCACCGCACAGAGCTCCTATAATTCACCCCTCCACTTT	CASTAQSSYNSPLHF	TRBJ1-6	TRBV2	.	.
TGTGCCAGCAGCATTAGCGGGGGGGCAGATACGCAGTATTTT	CASSISGGADTQYF	TRBJ2-3	TRBV11-3	TRBD2	.
TGTGCCAGCAGTAACCGGGACAGGGGGCAGGTAACGGACACCGGGGAGCTGTTTTTT	CASSNRDRGQVTDTGELFF	TRBJ2-2	TRBV6-7	TRBD1	.
TGCGCCAGCATGAAGATAGCGGGAGCAGAGACCCAGTACTTC	CASMKIAGAETQYF	TRBJ2-5	TRBV5-1	TRBD2	once
TGCAGCGTTGAAACAGGACGGGATCGGAACATTCAGTACTTC	CSVETGRDRNIQYF	TRBJ2-4	TRBV29-1	.	few
TGTGCCAGCAGCTTAGGGCTAGGAGGGGCCGGGGAGCTGTTTTTT	CASSLGLGGAGELFF	TRBJ2-2	TRBV11-1	.	many
TGTGCCAGCAGCTTATCGTCGGTTGGGGGGCTCTATCAGCCCCAGCATTTT	CASSLSSVGGLYQPQHF	TRBJ1-5	TRBV11-2	.	.
TGCGCCAGCAGTATCAGGGGAGGGGAAAAACTGTTTTTT	CASSIRGGEKLFF	TRBJ1-4	TRBV5-1	.	.
TGCGCCAGCAGCTTGGTGGACAGGATATACGAGCAGTACTTC	CASSLVDRIYEQYF	TRBJ2-7	TRBV5-1	TRBD1	.
TGTGCCAGCAGCCCAGCAGTCTCCCACAATGAGCAGTTCTTC	CASSPAVSHNEQFF	TRBJ2-1	TRBV14	.	.
TGTGCCAGCTCATCGGACCCAAACACTGAAGCTTTCTTT	CASSSDPNTEAFF	TRBJ1-1	TRBV18	.	.
TGTGCCAGCTCACCAATGGCAGGGGGTATAATTGAAGCTTTCTTT	CASSPMAGGIIEAFF	TRBJ1-1	TRBV18	TRBD1	.
TGCGCCAGCAGCTTTACAGGGGTCGGGAACACTGAAGCTTTCTTT	CASSFTGVGNTEAFF	TRBJ1-1	TRBV5-1	TRBD1	.
TGTGCCAGCACCACGGGACGCTCCTACAATGAGCAGTTCTTC	CASTTGRSYNEQFF	TRBJ2-1	TRBV6-1	.	few
TGTGCCAGCAGTGAAACAGGCCAGGGGAGGCGATCGGGAGATACGCAGTATTTT	CASSETGQGRRSGDTQYF	TRBJ2-3	TRBV6-1	.	.
TGTGCCAGCACTACCCGGGACAGGGGAAACACCATATATTTT	CASTTRDRGNTIYF	TRBJ1-3	TRBV6-1	TRBD1	once
TGTGCCATCAGTGAGACTACCTACGAGCAGTACTTC	CAISETTYEQYF	TRBJ2-7	TRBV10-3	.	.
TGTGCCAGCAGTCGCGGGGACGGATTATACAATGAGCAGTTCTTC	CASSRGDGLYNEQFF	TRBJ2-1	TRBV6-1	.	.
TGTGCCAGCTCCCGGGACAGGTCTCGTTCACCCCTCCACTTT	CASSRDRSRSPLHF	TRBJ1-6	TRBV14	TRBD1	.
TGTGCCAGCAGCGATAAGGGACAGGGTTGGTATGGCTACACCTTC	CASSDKGQGWYGYTF	TRBJ1-2	TRBV7-2	TRBD1	once
TGTGCCAGCAGCCAAGCGGGCAGGGGGTATTCGGAGACCCAGTACTTC	CASSQAGRGYSETQYF	TRBJ2-5	TRBV14	TRBD1	.
TGTGCCAGTAGTATTCTCCTGGGACCTTGGGAGCAGTACTTC	CASSILLGPWEQYF	TRBJ2-7	TRBV19	.	.
TGTGCCAGCAGCCCTATGACAGGTAACACTGAAGCTTTCTTT	CASSPMTGNTEAFF	TRBJ1-1	TRBV9	.	.
TGTGCCAGCAGCGTAGGACAGGGATATCAGCCCCAGCATTTT	CASSVGQGYQPQHF	TRBJ1-5	TRBV9	TRBD1	.
TGCGCCAGCAGCTTGGCCGGTGACAGGGGCTTGGAGACCCAGTACTTC	CASSLAGDRGLETQYF	TRBJ2-5	TRBV5-1	TRBD1	.
TGCGCCAGCAGCTTACAGGGTGGCAATCAGCCCCAGCATTTT	CASSLQGGNQPQHF	TRBJ1-5	TRBV5-1	.	.
TGTGCCAGCAGCTTAATGGGACATCCCGGCACTGAAGCTTTCTTT	CASSLMGHPGTEAFF	TRBJ1-1	TRBV11-2	.	few
TGTGCCAGCAGCTTGAGCGGGAGCCCCAGAGAGACCCAGTACTTC	CASSLSGSPRETQYF	TRBJ2-5	TRBV7-2	TRBD2	.
TGTGCCAGCAGTTTAGGGCGAGACACCTTTAACTATGGCTACACCTTC	CASSLGRDTFNYGYTF	TRBJ1-2	TRBV28	.	.
TGTGCCAGCAGTGAACAGGGGGCGCATCAGCCCCAGCATTTT	CASSEQGAHQPQHF	TRBJ1-5	TRBV6-5	TRBD1	.
TGCGCCAGCAGCCGACAGGGTGGGAAGGTAACTAATGAAAAACTGTTTTTT	CASSRQGGKVTNEKLFF	TRBJ1-4	TRBV4-1	TRBD1	.
TGTGCCAGCAGTTCACGGTCGACAGGGGGGGGTTCACCCCTCCACTTT	CASSSRSTGGGSPLHF	TRBJ1-6	TRBV6-5	TRBD1	.